Given below is one T cell receptor (beta chain) in context. Its antigen remains unknown. The data originate from a study of cytomegalovirus exposure and HLA in healthy donors. Study summary: Unique TCR beta sequences numbering 117 million came from 150 million to 200 million T cells in an earlier analysis. Study findings and constraints: Using a false discovery rate of 0.05, a later analysis showed that approximately 16,000 TCR beta sequences were associated with HLA alleles. Many donors shared some public TCRs, even though most TCR sequences were rare. Some V segments (TRBV6-2 and TRBV6-3 among them) were excluded as indistinguishable.

PCR involved 60 Vbeta and 13 Jbeta primers. TCRdb's copy holds only in-frame clones and misses some; the assay was immunoSEQ multiplex PCR. The sample carries a few hundred thousand clones, under 80% recorded once. The CDR3 extends over 17 amino acids. Trimming removed 2 bases at V and 3 bases at J, with 18 bases between. The specimen was PBMCs. This chain uses TRBV5-3 with TRBJ1-5; D call uncertain. TRBV5-3 has ORF status, its function being uncertain. The sequence was collected from a female donor in good health and CMV-seronegative. CDR3 DNA sequence: TGTGCCAGAAGCTTAGGGAGTACCCAGCCTTTCAATCAGCCCCAGCATTTT. This translates into CARSLGSTQPFNQPQHF.